This T cell receptor beta chain was observed in a study of tumor-infiltrating lymphocytes in glioblastoma multiforme. As for this clonotype: Its target is unknown. The CDR3 ends on some other residue instead of the conserved phenylalanine or tryptophan, so this is likely a read error.

The germline V gene has CDR1 SGHNT and CDR2 YENEEA. This CDR3 comprises 13 residues. Study-level points and caveats: RNA-based TCR sequencing may distort clone frequencies, since cells carry unequal TCR transcript numbers. The T cells in this sample were not sorted into functional subsets. The TCR and somatic mutation analysis included just one glioblastoma patient.

Multiple V-beta primers and a C-beta primer amplified TCRB from RNA. One entry per CDR3 protein results from TCRdb running MiXCR on the multiplex PCR reads. Here the sample spans fewer than 40,000 distinct CDR3 sequences, around 55% being singletons. This receptor was obtained from a male donor with glioblastoma. This sequence joins TRBV11-3 and TRBJ2-1, with a weak D call TRBD2 (7 bases). The specimen was brain tumor tissue. CDR3 bases: TGCGCCAGCAGCTCGAGGGGGGAGGGTGATCAGTTCTTA. It specifies CASSSRGEGDQFL.